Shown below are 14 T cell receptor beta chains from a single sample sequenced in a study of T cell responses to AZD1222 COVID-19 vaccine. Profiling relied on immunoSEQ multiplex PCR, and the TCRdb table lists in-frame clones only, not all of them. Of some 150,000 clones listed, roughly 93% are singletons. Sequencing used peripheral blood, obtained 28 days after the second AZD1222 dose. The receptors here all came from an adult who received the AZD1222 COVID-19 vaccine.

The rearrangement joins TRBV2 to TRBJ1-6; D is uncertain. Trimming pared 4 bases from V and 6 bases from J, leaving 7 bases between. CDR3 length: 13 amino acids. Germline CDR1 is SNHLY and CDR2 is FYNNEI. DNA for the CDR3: TGTGCCAGCAGTGTACAGCTTAATTCACCCCTCCACTTT. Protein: CASSVQLNSPLHF.

CDR3 residues: CASSSYRGLKRQYF. DNA of the CDR3: TGTGCCAGCAGTTCTTACAGGGGGCTAAAACGCCAGTACTTC. The gene calls are TRBV6-5 and TRBJ2-5; 9 positions match TRBD1. CDR1 and CDR2 from the germline V gene are MNHEY and SVGAGI. Trimming cost V 4 bases and J 10 bases; bases outside gene matches: 10. The CDR3 covers 14 residues.

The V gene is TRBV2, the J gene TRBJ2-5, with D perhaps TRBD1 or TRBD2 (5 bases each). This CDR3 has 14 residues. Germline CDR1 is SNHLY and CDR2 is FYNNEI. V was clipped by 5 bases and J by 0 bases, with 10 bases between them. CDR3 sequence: CASSRDRNQETQYF. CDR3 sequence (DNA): TGTGCCAGCAGTAGGGACCGGAACCAAGAGACCCAGTACTTC.

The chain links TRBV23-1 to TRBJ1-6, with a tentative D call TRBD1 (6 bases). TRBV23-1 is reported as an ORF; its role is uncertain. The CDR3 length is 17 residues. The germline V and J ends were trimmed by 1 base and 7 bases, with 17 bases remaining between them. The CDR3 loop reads CASSQYPGQSRNSPLHF. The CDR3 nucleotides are TGCGCCAGCAGTCAATACCCCGGACAGAGCAGGAATTCACCCCTCCACTTT.

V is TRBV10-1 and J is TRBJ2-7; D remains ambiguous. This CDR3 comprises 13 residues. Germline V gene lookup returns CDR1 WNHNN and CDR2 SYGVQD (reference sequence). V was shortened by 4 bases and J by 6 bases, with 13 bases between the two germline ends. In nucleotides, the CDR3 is TGCGCCAGCAGTGTCCCACTTATAAGCGAGCAGTACTTC. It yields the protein CASSVPLISEQYF.

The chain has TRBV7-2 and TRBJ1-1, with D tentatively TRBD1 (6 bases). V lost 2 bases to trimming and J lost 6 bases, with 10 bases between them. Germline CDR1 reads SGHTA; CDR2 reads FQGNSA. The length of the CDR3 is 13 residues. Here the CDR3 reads CASSLKRGAEAFF. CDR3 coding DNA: TGTGCCAGCAGCTTAAAAAGGGGGGCTGAAGCTTTCTTT.

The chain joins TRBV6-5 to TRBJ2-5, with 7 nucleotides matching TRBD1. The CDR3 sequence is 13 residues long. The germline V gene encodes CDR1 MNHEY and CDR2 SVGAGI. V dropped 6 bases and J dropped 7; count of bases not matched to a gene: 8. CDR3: CASRDRTSGTQYF. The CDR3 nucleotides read TGTGCCAGCAGGGACAGGACCTCCGGGACCCAGTACTTC.

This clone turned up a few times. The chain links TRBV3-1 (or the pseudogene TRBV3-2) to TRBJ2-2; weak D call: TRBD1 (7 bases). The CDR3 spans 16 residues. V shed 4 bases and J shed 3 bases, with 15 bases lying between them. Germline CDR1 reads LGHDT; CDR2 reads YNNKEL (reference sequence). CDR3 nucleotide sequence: TGTGCCAGCAGCCGGGTAGGAGGGGGCTACACCGGGGAGCTGTTTTTT. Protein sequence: CASSRVGGGYTGELFF.

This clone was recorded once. The CDR3 loop is CASSPLAGLYNEQFF. CDR3 nucleotide sequence: TGTGCCAGCAGTCCTCTAGCGGGACTCTACAATGAGCAGTTCTTC. The chain couples TRBV2 to TRBJ2-1; 9 nucleotides match TRBD2. The germline CDR1 and CDR2 sequences are SNHLY and FYNNEI. The CDR3 runs to 15 residues. Trimming at V came to 5 bases and at J to 3 bases, leaving 5 bases not matched to a gene.

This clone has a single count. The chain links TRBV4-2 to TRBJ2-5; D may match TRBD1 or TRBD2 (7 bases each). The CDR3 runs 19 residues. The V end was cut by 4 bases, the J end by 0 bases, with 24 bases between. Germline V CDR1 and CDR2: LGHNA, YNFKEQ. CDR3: CASSPQTGRAIWYQETQYF. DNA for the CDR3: TGTGCCAGCAGCCCCCAGACAGGGAGGGCCATTTGGTACCAAGAGACCCAGTACTTC.

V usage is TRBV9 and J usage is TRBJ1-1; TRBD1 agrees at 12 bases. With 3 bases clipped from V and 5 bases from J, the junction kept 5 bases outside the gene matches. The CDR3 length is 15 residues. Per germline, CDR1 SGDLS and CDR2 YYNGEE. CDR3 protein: CASSGGTGGRTEAFF. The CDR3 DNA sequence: TGTGCCAGCAGCGGAGGGACAGGGGGCAGAACTGAAGCTTTCTTT.

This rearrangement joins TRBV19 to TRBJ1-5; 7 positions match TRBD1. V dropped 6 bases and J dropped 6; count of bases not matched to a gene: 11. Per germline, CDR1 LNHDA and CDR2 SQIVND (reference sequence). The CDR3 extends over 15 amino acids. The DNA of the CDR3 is TGTGCCAGTAGGGAGACAGGGAGGTTATCTCAGCCCCAGCATTTT. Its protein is CASRETGRLSQPQHF.

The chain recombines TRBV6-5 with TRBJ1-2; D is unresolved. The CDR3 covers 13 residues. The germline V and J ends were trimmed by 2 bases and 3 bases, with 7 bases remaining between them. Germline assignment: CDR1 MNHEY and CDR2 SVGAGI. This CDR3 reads CASSYRVYYGYTF. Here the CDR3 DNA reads TGTGCCAGCAGTTACAGGGTTTACTATGGCTACACCTTC.

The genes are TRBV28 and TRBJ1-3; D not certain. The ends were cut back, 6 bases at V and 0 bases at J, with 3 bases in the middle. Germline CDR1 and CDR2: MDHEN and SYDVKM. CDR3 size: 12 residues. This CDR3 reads CASRGSGNTIYF. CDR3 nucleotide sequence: TGTGCCAGCAGAGGCTCTGGAAACACCATATATTTT.